This TCR beta chain was documented in a study of T cell changes during pregnancy in multiple sclerosis. Produced via immunoSEQ multiplex PCR; TCRdb's table is partial and in-frame only. Here the sample spans tens of thousands of clones, about 91% being singletons. Germline loops: CDR1 LNHNV, CDR2 YYDKDF (reference sequence). CDR3 length: 15 amino acids. Deletions cut 4 bases from V and 2 bases from J, with 12 bases between. The chain joins TRBV15 to TRBJ1-5; weak D call: TRBD1 (6 bases). The sample here was CD4+ T cells from peripheral blood mononuclear cells, taken in the third trimester of pregnancy. The clonotype comes from a female donor in good health, enrolled as a control in a pregnancy study. CDR3 amino acids: CATSNDRSRNQPQHF. For the CDR3, the DNA is TGTGCCACCAGCAACGACAGGTCGCGCAATCAGCCCCAGCATTTT.